These 13 T cell receptor beta chains originate from one sample sequenced in a study of blood T cell repertoires in COVID-19. Produced via immunoSEQ multiplex PCR; TCRdb's table is partial and in-frame only. The sample yields 100,000 to 150,000 clones, around 85% seen once. The sample was peripheral blood. These receptors originate from a woman older than 75 with acute or convalescent COVID-19.

The V call is TRBV18, the J call TRBJ1-1; D not resolved. V lost 4 bases and J lost 2, with 14 bases in between. The CDR3 sequence is 15 residues long. The germline V gene has CDR1 KGHSH and CDR2 LQKENI. This CDR3 is CASSLQYGTNTEAFF. The CDR3 coding sequence is TGTGCCAGCTCACTTCAATATGGTACTAACACTGAAGCTTTCTTT.

The DNA of the CDR3 is TGCGCCAGCAGCTTGGCCCCGGGGTCTAACTATGGCTACACCTTC. Its translation is CASSLAPGSNYGYTF. The J gene is TRBJ1-2, the V gene TRBV5-1; D call uncertain. The CDR3 covers 15 residues. CDR1 SGHRS and CDR2 YFSETQ come from the germline V gene. The germline V and J ends were trimmed by 0 bases and 0 bases, with 9 bases remaining between them.

This clone was recorded only once. This chain uses TRBV5-5 with TRBJ2-2; a possible D gene is TRBD2 (6 bases). Looked up from germline, CDR1 is SGHKS and CDR2 is YYEKEE (reference sequence). V lost 4 bases, J lost 5 bases, and 18 bases lay in between. The CDR3 is 16 residues long. The CDR3 reads CASSPGPRAGTGELFF. The CDR3 nucleotides read TGTGCCAGCAGCCCCGGTCCCAGGGCGGGGACCGGGGAGCTGTTTTTT.

This chain joins TRBV5-4 and TRBJ1-5; the D is unclear. Per germline, CDR1 SGHNT and CDR2 YYREEE (reference sequence). This CDR3 contains 16 residues. The V end was cut by 1 base, the J end by 3 bases, with 14 bases between. The DNA of the CDR3 is TGTGCCAGCAGCTTGTTGGGTTCGGGGATCAATCAGCCCCAGCATTTT. Protein product: CASSLLGSGINQPQHF.

The chain recombines TRBV5-4 with TRBJ2-1; 11 bases are a match to TRBD2. V shed 3 bases, J shed 9 bases, and the junction held 11 bases outside the gene matches. CDR3 size: 16 residues. Germline values: CDR1 SGHNT, CDR2 YYREEE (reference sequence). CDR3 amino acids: CASSSLLAGDSFEQFF. CDR3 nucleotides: TGTGCCAGCAGCTCCTTACTAGCGGGAGATAGTTTTGAGCAGTTCTTC.

This chain links TRBV9 with TRBJ2-1; 7 bases match TRBD2. The V and J ends lost 0 bases and 7 bases, in that order; junction bases with no gene match: 7. Per germline, CDR1 SGDLS and CDR2 YYNGEE. The CDR3 is 15 amino acids. The DNA for the CDR3 is TGTGCCAGCAGCGTAGGGGGAGGTAGCGGGAATGAGCAGTTCTTC. Protein: CASSVGGGSGNEQFF. Full variable domain (missing parts from reference TRBV9 and TRBJ2-1): DSGVTQTPKHLITATGQRVTLRCSPRSGDLSVYWYQQSLDQGLQFLIQYYNGEERAKGNILERFSAQQFPDLHSELNLSSLELGDSALYFCASSVGGGSGNEQFFGPGTRLTVL.

The chain employs TRBV9 and TRBJ2-2; D is uncertain. The CDR3 is made up of 15 amino acids. Trimming took 0 bases from V and 2 from J, leaving 8 bases between them. Germline V gene data show CDR1 as SGDLS and CDR2 as YYNGEE. The CDR3 nucleotides read TGTGCCAGCAGCGTAGGCCCAGATAACACCGGGGAGCTGTTTTTT. Translated, it gives CASSVGPDNTGELFF.

In regard to this clone: The sample has other DNA sequences that encode this CDR3 too. The chain has TRBV7-9 and TRBJ1-1; 9 nucleotides match TRBD1. The CDR3 loop spans 14 amino acids. Germline V CDR1 and CDR2: SEHNR, FQNEAQ (reference sequence). After removal of 5 bases from V and 1 base from J, the junction contained 2 bases not matched to a gene. In nucleotides, the CDR3 is TGTGCCAGCAGCCCGACAGGGGGGAACACTGAAGCTTTCTTT. Encoded protein: CASSPTGGNTEAFF.

The chain has TRBV11-3 and TRBJ1-3; D is uncertain. Germline CDR1 and CDR2: SGHNT and YENEEA. Trimming stripped 5 bases from V and 0 bases from J, with 11 bases between. The length of the CDR3 is 15 residues. CDR3 sequence: CASSPGGTSGNTIYF. The CDR3 DNA reads as TGTGCCAGCAGCCCAGGTGGAACCTCTGGAAACACCATATATTTT.

This chain links TRBV5-1 with TRBJ2-2, with 10 bases identical to TRBD2. With V trimmed by 5 bases and J by 5 bases, 0 bases remained unmatched. CDR3 length equals 13 residues. Germline V CDR1 and CDR2: SGHRS, YFSETQ. The CDR3 loop is CASRLAGTGELFF. DNA of the CDR3: TGCGCCAGCAGACTAGCGGGGACCGGGGAGCTGTTTTTT.

The gene calls are TRBV19 and TRBJ1-2; D gene ambiguous. The V end lost 6 bases, the J end lost 4 bases, and 15 bases lay between the germline ends. Per the germline V gene, CDR1 is LNHDA and CDR2 is SQIVND (reference sequence). This CDR3 spans 14 amino acids. The CDR3, as DNA: TGTGCCAGTAGCAACCCTGGGCTTACCTATGGCTACACCTTC. Protein sequence: CASSNPGLTYGYTF.

The chain couples TRBV5-5 to TRBJ2-7; D is perhaps TRBD1 (5 bases). CDR3 size: 15 residues. Trimming took off 6 bases at V and 1 base at J, with 17 bases between the two ends. CDR1 is SGHKS and CDR2 is YYEKEE in the germline V gene (reference sequence). The CDR3 loop reads CASTRRQSLSYEQYF. CDR3 coding DNA: TGTGCCAGCACCAGAAGACAGTCCCTTTCCTACGAGCAGTACTTC.

The chain recombines TRBV19 with TRBJ1-2; TRBD1 aligns across 10 bases. Germline CDR1 and CDR2: LNHDA and SQIVND (reference sequence). The CDR3 consists of 16 residues. Trimming took 6 bases from V and 0 from J; bases not matched to a gene: 7. CDR3 in amino acids: CASSPGQGEPNYGYTF. The CDR3, as DNA: TGTGCCAGTAGCCCCGGACAGGGGGAGCCTAACTATGGCTACACCTTC.